Included here is one T cell receptor (beta chain) sequence, with context. Its matching antigen is unknown. Repeated repertoire sampling spanned the course of chemoradiotherapy. The protocol was immunoSEQ multiplex PCR, while the TCRdb copy is restricted to in-frame clones and leaves out a portion. This table holds 30,000 or so clones, roughly 80% found once. This CDR3 is 15 amino acids long. Germline loops: CDR1 SGHVS, CDR2 FNYEAQ. V shed 5 bases and J shed 0 bases, with 10 bases lying between them. The data belong to a study of chemoradiotherapy in HPV16-positive cancers. In the study overall: Candidate HPV-specific T-cell clones and common TCR motifs came from functional assays in a couple of HPV16-positive patients.

General study findings and limits: The functional HPV-specific definition rests on just two HPV16-positive patients. Candidate HPV-specific clones and E7-related TCR motifs grew in tumor during treatment.

This specimen was blood, taken from a patient who underwent chemoradiotherapy. This TCR was recovered from a human donor with HPV-associated anogenital cancer. The genes are TRBV7-6 and TRBJ1-4; D remains unclear. CDR3 in amino acids: CASSTSSATNEKLFF. The CDR3 DNA follows: TGTGCCAGCAGCACATCGTCGGCAACTAATGAAAAACTGTTTTTT.